The following is a TCR beta chain sequence with its context. Antigen unknown. TCRdb keeps only in-frame clones here, not all; method: immunoSEQ multiplex PCR. Of about 680,000 clones in the sample, 89% were seen once. Regarding treatment: approximately 18 received Ad26.COV2.S at low or high dose, single or two shots; about five received placebo; per-sample allocation not given. After the first vaccine or placebo injection, samples were drawn on day 63. These data originate in a study of Ad26.COV2.S vaccination and SARS-CoV-2 variants. For the study at large: Within the COV1001 Ad26.COV2.S trial arm, the donor was enrolled. Recipients of Ad26.COV2.S got it intramuscularly, once or twice 56 days apart.

From germline, CDR1 is ENHRY and CDR2 SYGVKD. V shed 3 bases and J 7 bases; nucleotides not matched to a gene: 5. This CDR3 comprises 15 residues. Study-level findings and limits: The TCR breadth and depth analyses may have understated or missed part of the total T cell responses. Similar non-spike TCR breadth was seen in vaccine and placebo recipients.

The receptor was isolated from a person between 18 and 65 years old who received the Ad26.COV2.S COVID-19 vaccine or a placebo. The chain is built from TRBV10-3 and TRBJ2-2, with TRBD2 matching 10 bases. This specimen was peripheral blood, taken in a trial of Ad26.COV2.S vaccine versus placebo. As DNA, the CDR3 is TGTGCCATCAGTGATTGGACTAGCGGAAGCGGGGAGCTGTTTTTT. Its protein is CAISDWTSGSGELFF.